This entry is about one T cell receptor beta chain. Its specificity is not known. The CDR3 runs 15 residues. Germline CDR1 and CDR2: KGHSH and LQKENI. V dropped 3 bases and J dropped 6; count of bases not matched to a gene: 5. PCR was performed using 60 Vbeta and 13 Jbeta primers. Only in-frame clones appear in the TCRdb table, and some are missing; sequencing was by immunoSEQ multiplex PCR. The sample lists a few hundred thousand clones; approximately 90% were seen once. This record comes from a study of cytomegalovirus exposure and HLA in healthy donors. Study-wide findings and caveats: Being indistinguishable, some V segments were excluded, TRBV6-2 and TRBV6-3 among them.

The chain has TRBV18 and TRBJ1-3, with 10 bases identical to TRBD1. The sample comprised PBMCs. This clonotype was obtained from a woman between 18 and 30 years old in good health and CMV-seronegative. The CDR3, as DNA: TGTGCCAGCTCACCCCGAGGGACAGGGGAAAACACCATATATTTT. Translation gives CASSPRGTGENTIYF. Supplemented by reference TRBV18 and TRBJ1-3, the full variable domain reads NAGVMQNPRHLVRRRGQEARLRCSPMKGHSHVYWYRQLPEEGLKFMVYLQKENIIDESGMPKERFSAEFPKEGPSILRIQQVVRGDSAAYFCASSPRGTGENTIYFGEGSWLTVV.